This T cell receptor (beta chain) originates from a study of blood T cell repertoires in COVID-19. Study overall: Both acute and convalescent COVID-19 samples were obtained from the United States, Italy and Spain. Sources were T cells, B-cell-depleted T cells, or PBMCs; the material itself was cDNA or gDNA.

Original processing notes: Estimates of nucleated cell counts were drawn from the amplification of reference gene primers. Only in-frame clones appear in the TCRdb table, and some are missing; sequencing was by immunoSEQ multiplex PCR. The V and J calls and the clone size are those of that table, but D and trimming were determined from the DNA. Of 250,000 to 350,000 clones in the sample, 89% are singletons; the top ten hold roughly 6.5%. The V and J ends lost 4 bases and 1 base respectively, with 15 bases between them. Germline CDR1 and CDR2: SNHLY and FYNNEI. The CDR3 sequence is 16 residues long. The J gene is TRBJ2-3, the V gene TRBV2; a possible D gene is TRBD1 (6 bases). The receptor was derived from a man between 18 and 29 years old who had recovered from COVID-19. Specimen: peripheral blood. CDR3 nucleotide sequence: TGTGCCAGCAGTGGGGGGCTTAGACACGGCACAGATACGCAGTATTTT. Residues: CASSGGLRHGTDTQYF.